The present T cell receptor beta chain was sequenced within a study of T cells in Graves' hyperthyroidism and ophthalmopathy. This clonotype was recorded at least ten times. TCR beta CDR3 sequences were amplified from RNA transcripts. Primed by the HTBI set, a first-round RT-PCR was run on the TCR CDR3. TCRdb reanalysed the multiplex PCR reads using MiXCR and keeps one entry per CDR3 protein. This table holds roughly 660,000 distinct CDR3 sequences, roughly 17% found once. The clonotype comes from a man over 45 with Graves' hyperthyroidism. Input material: blood.

CDR3 loop: CASSLGGTRTDTQYF. The CDR3 DNA is TGTGCCAGCAGTTTGGGAGGGACACGGACAGATACGCAGTATTTT. The chain has TRBV12-3 or TRBV12-4 and TRBJ2-3; tentative D call: TRBD2 (7 bases). The CDR3 runs to 15 residues. V was shortened by 3 bases and J by 3 bases, with 13 bases between the two germline ends.